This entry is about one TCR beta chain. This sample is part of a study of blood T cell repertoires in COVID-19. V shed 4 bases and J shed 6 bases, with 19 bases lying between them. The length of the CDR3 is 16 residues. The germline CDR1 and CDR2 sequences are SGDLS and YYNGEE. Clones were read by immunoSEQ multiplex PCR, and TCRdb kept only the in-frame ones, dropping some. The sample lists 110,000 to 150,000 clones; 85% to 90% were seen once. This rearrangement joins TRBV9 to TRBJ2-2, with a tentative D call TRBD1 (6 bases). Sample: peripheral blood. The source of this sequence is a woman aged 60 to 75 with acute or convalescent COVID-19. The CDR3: CASSPRTVGIAGELFF. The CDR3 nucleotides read TGTGCCAGCAGCCCCCGGACAGTCGGTATTGCCGGGGAGCTGTTTTTT. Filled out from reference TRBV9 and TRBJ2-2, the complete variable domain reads DSGVTQTPKHLITATGQRVTLRCSPRSGDLSVYWYQQSLDQGLQFLIQYYNGEERAKGNILERFSAQQFPDLHSELNLSSLELGDSALYFCASSPRTVGIAGELFFGEGSRLTVL.